These 15 T cell receptor beta chains share one sample of origin, sequenced in a study of PD-1 blockade in classical Hodgkin lymphoma. Every single patient, without exception, relapsed after autologous stem cell transplantation, and brentuximab vedotin exposure varied. Researchers used magnetic negative selection to pull out pure CD4+ T cells from thawed PBMCs. Measured with immunoSEQ multiplex PCR; TCRdb has only the in-frame clones, and not every one. This table has nearly 25,000 clones, 84% appearing once. Sequenced material: CD4+ T cells from blood, taken at baseline. These receptors were obtained from a human donor with classical Hodgkin lymphoma.

J is TRBJ2-1 and V is TRBV5-1; D unclear. CDR1 is SGHRS and CDR2 is YFSETQ in the germline V gene. Trimming took 2 bases from V and 0 from J, leaving 9 bases between them. This CDR3 spans 15 amino acids. In DNA, the CDR3 is TGCGCCAGCAGCTTTTCGTTAAGCTCCTACAATGAGCAGTTCTTC. The encoded protein is CASSFSLSSYNEQFF.

V usage is TRBV15 and J usage is TRBJ2-5, with 9 bases identical to TRBD1. This CDR3 has 15 residues. Germline CDR1 is LNHNV and CDR2 is YYDKDF (reference sequence). The junction had 7 bases not matched to a gene; V was cut back by 3 bases and J by 5 bases. The CDR3 nucleotides read TGTGCCACCAGCAGGGACAGGGGAGCGGAGGAGACCCAGTACTTC. Protein: CATSRDRGAEETQYF.

The chain employs TRBV27 and TRBJ1-6; tentative D call: TRBD1 (6 bases). This CDR3 region has 16 residues. Per the germline V gene, CDR1 is MNHEY and CDR2 is SMNVEV (reference sequence). With 3 bases removed from V and 4 bases from J, the gap between germline ends came to 13 bases. Here the CDR3 DNA reads TGTGCCAGCAGTTTGGGGGCAGCTTTGTATAATTCACCCCTCCACTTT. Residues: CASSLGAALYNSPLHF.

This chain joins TRBV15 and TRBJ1-2; D is ambiguous. The germline gives CDR1 LNHNV, CDR2 YYDKDF (reference sequence). The ends were cut back, 1 base at V and 0 bases at J, with 6 bases in the middle. This CDR3 has 14 residues. For the CDR3, the DNA is TGTGCCACCAGCAGAGGAGGTACTAACTATGGCTACACCTTC. It yields the protein CATSRGGTNYGYTF.

The chain combines TRBV6-6 with TRBJ1-3; D unclear. The CDR3 spans 14 residues. The germline CDR1 and CDR2 sequences are MNHNY and SVGAGI (reference sequence). V gave up 7 bases and J gave up 0 bases, with 10 bases separating them. Here the CDR3 reads CASKNENSGNTIYF. For the CDR3, the DNA is TGTGCCAGCAAGAACGAAAACTCTGGAAACACCATATATTTT.

The chain has TRBV28 and TRBJ1-2, with D unresolved. The CDR3 runs to 15 residues. Per the germline V gene, CDR1 is MDHEN and CDR2 is SYDVKM. Trimming shortened V by 7 bases and J by 8 bases, and 23 bases separated the two germline ends. Written as DNA, the CDR3 is TGTGCCAGCAATCCGGCGAGGTTCCCGGGTTTCGGCTACACCTTC. Translating gives CASNPARFPGFGYTF.

The rearrangement joins TRBV7-2 to TRBJ2-7; 9 bases line up with TRBD1. This CDR3 has 18 residues. Germline V gene data show CDR1 as SGHTA and CDR2 as FQGNSA. V was clipped by 3 bases and J by 3 bases; unmatched bases: 15. CDR3 residues: CASSLPGQGIAAYYEQYF. In DNA, the CDR3 is TGTGCCAGCAGCTTGCCGGGACAGGGAATTGCGGCCTACTACGAGCAGTACTTC.

The chain has TRBV6-1 and TRBJ1-3; D unclear. Trimming took 7 bases from V and 4 from J, leaving 8 bases between them. The CDR3 covers 12 residues. Germline CDR1 MNHNS, CDR2 SASEGT. This chain's CDR3 is CASKLEGNTIYF. The CDR3, as DNA: TGTGCCAGCAAATTAGAAGGAAACACCATATATTTT.

The chain is built from TRBV6-4 and TRBJ1-2, with D tentatively TRBD1 (5 bases). V lost 4 bases and J 3 bases, leaving 9 bases between the germline ends. The germline V gene encodes CDR1 MRHNA and CDR2 SNTAGT. This CDR3 comprises 13 residues. DNA for the CDR3: TGTGCCAGCAGTGCCGGGACCGACTATGGCTACACCTTC. This translates into CASSAGTDYGYTF.

This clone was found once. The chain couples TRBV6-4 to TRBJ2-3; 7 nucleotides align to TRBD1. Germline V lookup: CDR1 MRHNA, CDR2 SNTAGT. This CDR3 is built from 14 residues. Unmatched junction bases numbered 8, after V lost 4 bases and J lost 7 bases. CDR3 sequence (DNA): TGTGCCAGCAGTGGTTCGCCGACAGGGCATACGCAGTATTTT. Translating gives CASSGSPTGHTQYF.

This sequence joins TRBV19 and TRBJ2-5, with D perhaps given as TRBD1 or TRBD2 (6 bases each). CDR1 is LNHDA, CDR2 SQIVND, per germline (reference sequence). The length of the CDR3 is 14 residues. The V end was cut by 5 bases, the J end by 7 bases, with 17 bases between. The CDR3 nucleotides read TGTGCCAGTAGTTCGGGGGCAGAATGGGGGACCCAGTACTTC. This sequence encodes CASSSGAEWGTQYF.

The rearrangement uses TRBV19 and TRBJ1-1; unclear D gene. The ends were cut back, 9 bases at V and 3 bases at J, with 11 bases in the middle. Germline assignment: CDR1 LNHDA and CDR2 SQIVND (reference sequence). This CDR3 spans 12 amino acids. The CDR3 DNA reads TGTGCCAGCCCTTATCGGGACACTGAAGCTTTCTTT. Translating it yields CASPYRDTEAFF.

This chain joins TRBV5-1 and TRBJ2-4; D might be TRBD1 (5 bases). CDR3 size: 14 residues. Germline V gene sequence: CDR1 SGHRS, CDR2 YFSETQ. V was pared by 5 bases and J by 4 bases, with 13 bases between. The CDR3 spells CASRGDREKNIQYF. CDR3 coding DNA: TGCGCCAGCAGGGGCGACAGAGAAAAAAACATTCAGTACTTC.

The gene calls are TRBV30 and TRBJ2-7; D not certain. CDR1 and CDR2 (germline): GTSNPN, SVGIG (reference sequence). V gave up 0 bases and J gave up 6 bases, with 9 bases separating them. This CDR3 contains 12 residues. The CDR3 loop reads CAWSVLGFEQYF. CDR3 DNA sequence: TGTGCCTGGAGTGTACTGGGGTTCGAGCAGTACTTC.

The chain is built from TRBV7-3 and TRBJ2-2; D is unresolved. With 0 bases removed from V and 2 bases from J, the gap between germline ends came to 4 bases. Germline-derived CDR1 and CDR2 are SGHTA and FQGTGA. This CDR3 contains 14 residues. CDR3 nucleotide sequence: TGTGCCAGCAGCTTAACAAGAAACACCGGGGAGCTGTTTTTT. Translated: CASSLTRNTGELFF.